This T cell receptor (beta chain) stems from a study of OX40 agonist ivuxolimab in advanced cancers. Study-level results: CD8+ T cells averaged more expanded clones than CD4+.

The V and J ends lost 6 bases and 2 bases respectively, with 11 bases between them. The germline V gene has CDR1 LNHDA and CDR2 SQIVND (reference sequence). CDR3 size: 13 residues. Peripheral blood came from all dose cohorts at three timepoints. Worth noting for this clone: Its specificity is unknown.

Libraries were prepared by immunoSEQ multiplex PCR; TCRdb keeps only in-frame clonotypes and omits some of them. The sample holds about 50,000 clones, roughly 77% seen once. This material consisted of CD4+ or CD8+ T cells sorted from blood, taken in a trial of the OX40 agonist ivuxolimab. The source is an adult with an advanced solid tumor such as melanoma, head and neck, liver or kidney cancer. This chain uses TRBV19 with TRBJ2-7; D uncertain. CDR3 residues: CASSPAEAYEQYF. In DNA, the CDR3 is TGTGCCAGTAGCCCCGCGGAAGCCTACGAGCAGTACTTC.